The 8 T cell receptor beta chains below were found in one sample sequenced in a study of cytomegalovirus exposure and HLA in healthy donors. Only in-frame clones appear in the TCRdb table, and some are missing; sequencing was by immunoSEQ multiplex PCR. This sample has under 100,000 clones; 84% occur once, and the top ten carry 9.5% to 13%. Sequenced: PBMCs. Receptor source: a young woman in good health and CMV-seropositive.

The rearrangement links TRBV5-1 to TRBJ2-5; 9 nucleotides line up with TRBD1. V dropped 4 bases and J dropped 4; count of bases not matched to a gene: 8. CDR1 and CDR2 (germline): SGHRS, YFSETQ. The length of the CDR3 is 15 residues. The CDR3 region is CASSIPGTGSETQYF. The CDR3 DNA sequence: TGCGCCAGCAGCATACCTGGGACAGGGTCAGAGACCCAGTACTTC.

This chain joins TRBV7-9 and TRBJ2-1; 9 positions agree with TRBD2. The J segment lost 2 bases and the V segment lost 7 bases, leaving 9 bases of the junction unmatched. The CDR3 length is 16 residues. From germline, CDR1 is SEHNR and CDR2 FQNEAQ (reference sequence). DNA for the CDR3: TGTGCCAGCACCACTAGCGGGTCTAGGACCTACAATGAGCAGTTCTTC. Translated, it gives CASTTSGSRTYNEQFF.

The chain is built from TRBV7-9 and TRBJ1-4; D ambiguous. V shed 4 bases and J shed 3 bases, with 15 bases lying between them. This CDR3 is built from 16 residues. From germline, CDR1 is SEHNR and CDR2 FQNEAQ (reference sequence). CDR3 nucleotide sequence: TGTGCCAGCAGCTATGTGGGTGGCGGAGCTAATGAAAAACTGTTTTTT. It translates to CASSYVGGGANEKLFF. Combining the CDR3 with reference TRBV7-9 and TRBJ1-4 gives the whole variable domain DTGVSQNPRHKITKRGQNVTFRCDPISEHNRLYWYRQTLGQGPEFLTYFQNEAQLEKSRLLSDRFSAERPKGSFSTLEIQRTEQGDSAMYLCASSYVGGGANEKLFFGSGTQLSVL.

This chain joins TRBV4-2 and TRBJ2-7, with 14 bases that match TRBD2. The ends lost 4 bases at V and 4 bases at J; junction bases unmatched: 6. CDR1 and CDR2 (germline): LGHNA, YNFKEQ. The CDR3 is made up of 16 amino acids. As DNA, the CDR3 is TGTGCCAGCAGCCCGGGACTAGCGGGGGCTGGTTACGAGCAGTACTTC. This sequence encodes CASSPGLAGAGYEQYF.

The V gene is TRBV27, the J gene TRBJ2-3; weak D call: TRBD2 (5 bases). CDR3 length equals 15 residues. The germline CDR1 and CDR2 sequences are MNHEY and SMNVEV (reference sequence). V was shortened by 3 bases and J by 4 bases, with 14 bases between the two germline ends. This CDR3 is CASSLRALVSDTQYF. Written as DNA, the CDR3 is TGTGCCAGCAGTTTGAGGGCCCTAGTCTCAGATACGCAGTATTTT.

The gene calls are TRBV28 and TRBJ1-2; D perhaps matches TRBD1 (5 bases). Deletions cut 3 bases from V and 8 bases from J, with 19 bases between. CDR1 MDHEN and CDR2 SYDVKM come from the germline V gene. CDR3 size: 15 residues. CDR3 nucleotides: TGTGCCAGCAGTTTGTCGGGGGTCTACCGACGGGGCTACACCTTC. Translation gives CASSLSGVYRRGYTF.

J is TRBJ1-1 and V is TRBV2; maybe TRBD1 (6 bases). V was trimmed by 1 base and J by 4 bases, leaving 7 bases between them. Germline V gives CDR1 SNHLY, CDR2 FYNNEI. CDR3 length: 13 amino acids. In DNA, the CDR3 is TGTGCCAGCAGTGAAGAAGGGGGCACTGAAGCTTTCTTT. Translated, it gives CASSEEGGTEAFF.

The V gene is TRBV2, the J gene TRBJ2-5; possible D gene TRBD1, 6 bases. Germline V CDR1 and CDR2: SNHLY, FYNNEI. The CDR3 length is 14 residues. Between the trimmed V and J ends, which lost 6 bases and 4 bases, there was a span of 15 bases. The CDR3, as DNA: TGTGCCAGCAGCCCCCGGGGCAGGGGAGAGACCCAGTACTTC. Protein: CASSPRGRGETQYF.